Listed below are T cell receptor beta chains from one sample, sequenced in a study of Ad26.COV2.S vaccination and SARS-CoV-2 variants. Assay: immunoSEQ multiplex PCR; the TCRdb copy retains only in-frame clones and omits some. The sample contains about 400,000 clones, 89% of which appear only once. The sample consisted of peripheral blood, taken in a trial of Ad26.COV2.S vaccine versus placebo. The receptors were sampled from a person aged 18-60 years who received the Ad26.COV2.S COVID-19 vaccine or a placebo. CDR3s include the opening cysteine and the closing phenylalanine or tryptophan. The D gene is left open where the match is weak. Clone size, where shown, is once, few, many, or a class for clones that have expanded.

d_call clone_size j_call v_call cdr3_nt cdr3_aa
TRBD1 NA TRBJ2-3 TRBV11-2 TGTGCCAGCAGCTCCCGACAGGGGTTACGCACAGATACGCAGTATTTT CASSSRQGLRTDTQYF
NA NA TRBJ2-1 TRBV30 TGTGCCTGGGAACTGGACCGGGAGCAGTTCTTC CAWELDREQFF
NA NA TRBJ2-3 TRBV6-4 TGTGCCAGCAGTGACCCCGGGCGTTCAGATACGCAGTATTTT CASSDPGRSDTQYF
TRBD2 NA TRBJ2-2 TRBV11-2 TGTGCCAGCAGCTTTGTTCCCATAGCGGGACTGAACACCGGGGAGCTGTTTTTT CASSFVPIAGLNTGELFF
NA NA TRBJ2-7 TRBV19 TGTGCCAGTAGTATATCCTCGACAGCCTCCTACGAGCAGTACTTC CASSISSTASYEQYF
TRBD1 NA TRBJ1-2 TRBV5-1 TGCGCCAGCCAAACAGGGGGCGGCTATGGCTACACCTTC CASQTGGGYGYTF
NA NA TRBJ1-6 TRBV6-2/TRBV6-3 TGTGCCAGCAGTTCGGGACGGCGGGCCCTCCACTTT CASSSGRRALHF
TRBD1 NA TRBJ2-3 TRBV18 TGTGCCAGCTCACCGCGACAGGGGAGGACAGATACGCAGTATTTT CASSPRQGRTDTQYF
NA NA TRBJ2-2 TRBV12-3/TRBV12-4 TGTGCCAGCAGTTCGTCCTCAGACGGGGAGCTGTTTTTT CASSSSSDGELFF
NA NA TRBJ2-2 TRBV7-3 TGTGCCAGCAGCTTACGGGGGCGCGGTACCGGGGAGCTGTTTTTT CASSLRGRGTGELFF
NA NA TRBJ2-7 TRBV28 TGTGCCAGCAGGGACTCAAGAACCTACGAGCAGTACTTC CASRDSRTYEQYF
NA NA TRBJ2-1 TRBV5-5 TGTGCCAGCAGCTTGTCAGACTCCGGCAGCAATGAGCAGTTCTTC CASSLSDSGSNEQFF
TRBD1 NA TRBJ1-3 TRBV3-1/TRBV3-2 TGTGCCAGCAGCCCGCCACAGGGGACGGAAGGAAACACCATATATTTT CASSPPQGTEGNTIYF
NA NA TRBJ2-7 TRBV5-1 TGCGCCAGCAGCTTGACGCCGGGGAGCTACGAGCAGTACTTC CASSLTPGSYEQYF
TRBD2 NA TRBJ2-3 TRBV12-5 TGTGCTAGTGGTTTGGTTCTCCTAGCGGGAGACACAGATACGCAGTATTTT CASGLVLLAGDTDTQYF
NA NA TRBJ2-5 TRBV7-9 TGTGCCAGCAGCCGGGGCGGGGGCATCCCCCCAAAAGGAGAGACCCAGTACTTC CASSRGGGIPPKGETQYF
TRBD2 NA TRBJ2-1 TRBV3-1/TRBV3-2 TGTGCCAGCAGCCAAGATAAGGTGGTCGCGAGACTAGCGGGATGGAATGAGCAGTTCTTC CASSQDKVVARLAGWNEQFF
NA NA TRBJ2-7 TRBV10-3 TGTGCCATCAGGGACAGCTACGAGCAGTACTTC CAIRDSYEQYF
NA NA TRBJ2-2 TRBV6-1 TGTGCCAGCAGTGAAGTGCTGGGGGCGGTAGCCGGGGAGCTGTTTTTT CASSEVLGAVAGELFF
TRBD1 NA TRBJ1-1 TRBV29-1 TGCAGCGTTGTAAAGGGGGCGTCTGAAGCTTTCTTT CSVVKGASEAFF
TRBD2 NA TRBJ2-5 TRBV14 TGTGCCAGCAGCCAAGGTCGGGGAGGGCACTGGGAGACCCAGTACTTC CASSQGRGGHWETQYF
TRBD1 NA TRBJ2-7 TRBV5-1 TGCGCCAGCAGGCTGGGACAGGGAGTTTTCTACGAGCAGTACTTC CASRLGQGVFYEQYF
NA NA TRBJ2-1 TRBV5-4 TGTGCCAGCAGCTTGGCCTTAGGAGACAATGAGCAGTTCTTC CASSLALGDNEQFF
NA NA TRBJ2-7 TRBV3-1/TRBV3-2 TGTGCCAGCAGCCCCCGCTCGGGCGAGCAGTACTTC CASSPRSGEQYF
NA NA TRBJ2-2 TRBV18 TGTGCCAGCGCCCAGGGTAACACCGGGGAGCTGTTTTTT CASAQGNTGELFF
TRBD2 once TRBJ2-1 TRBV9 TGTGCCAGCAGCGTAGGGGGGTCTAGCGGGAGAGGGGATGAGCAGTTCTTC CASSVGGSSGRGDEQFF
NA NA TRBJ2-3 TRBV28 TGTGCCAGCAATAGGAGGGCACTTAGCACAGATACGCAGTATTTT CASNRRALSTDTQYF
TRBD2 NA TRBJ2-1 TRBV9 TGTGCCAGCAGCGTATCGGCCGGGACTAGCGGACCCTACAATGAGCAGTTCTTC CASSVSAGTSGPYNEQFF
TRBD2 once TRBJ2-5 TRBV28 TGTGCCAGCAGGAAAGGACTAGCGGGAGGGCCGGGGCAAGAGACCCAGTACTTC CASRKGLAGGPGQETQYF